The rows below give T cell receptor beta chains drawn from one sample of a study of follicular helper T cells after annual influenza vaccination. The data were produced by immunoSEQ multiplex PCR, yet TCRdb's version contains in-frame clones alone and is incomplete. Of 13,000 to 15,000 clones in the sample, roughly 74% are singletons; the top ten hold about 0.42%. Sequences were derived from CXCR5- memory CD4+ T cells sorted from blood, sampled on the day of influenza vaccination. All receptors come from an adult who received the influenza vaccine. Each CDR3 is given with its conserved first and last residue. D genes are given only for firm matches. Clone size, where shown, is once, few, many, or a class for clones that have expanded.

V gene: TRBV15; J gene: TRBJ2-3; D gene: TRBD2; clone size: once; CDR3 protein: CATQRGTREDTQYF; CDR3 DNA: TGTGCCACCCAAAGGGGGACTAGAGAGGATACGCAGTATTTT
V gene: TRBV30; J gene: TRBJ2-3; D gene: NA; clone size: NA; CDR3 protein: CAWSVGQGTYTQYF; CDR3 DNA: TGTGCCTGGAGTGTAGGGCAGGGGACCTATACGCAGTATTTT
V gene: TRBV28; J gene: TRBJ2-4; D gene: NA; clone size: once; CDR3 protein: CASSHPRSGWKNIQYF; CDR3 DNA: TGTGCCAGCAGCCACCCCCGCTCCGGGTGGAAAAACATTCAGTACTTC
V gene: TRBV5-1; J gene: TRBJ2-3; D gene: TRBD2; clone size: few; CDR3 protein: CASSSLGGTDTQYF; CDR3 DNA: TGCGCCAGCAGCTCCCTCGGGGGGACAGATACGCAGTATTTT
V gene: TRBV28; J gene: TRBJ2-2; D gene: NA; clone size: NA; CDR3 protein: CASRSINTGELFF; CDR3 DNA: TGTGCCAGCAGATCTATTAACACCGGGGAGCTGTTTTTT
V gene: TRBV11-2; J gene: TRBJ1-1; D gene: NA; clone size: NA; CDR3 protein: CASSLDWANTEAFF; CDR3 DNA: TGTGCCAGCAGCTTAGATTGGGCGAACACTGAAGCTTTCTTT
V gene: TRBV28; J gene: TRBJ1-5; D gene: NA; clone size: NA; CDR3 protein: CASSFGQSNQPQHF; CDR3 DNA: TGTGCCAGCAGTTTCGGACAGAGCAATCAGCCCCAGCATTTT
V gene: TRBV4-1; J gene: TRBJ2-7; D gene: NA; clone size: NA; CDR3 protein: CASSQIDFIGGGSYEQYF; CDR3 DNA: TGCGCCAGCAGCCAAATCGACTTTATAGGGGGGGGCTCCTACGAGCAGTACTTC
V gene: TRBV11-2; J gene: TRBJ2-5; D gene: NA; clone size: NA; CDR3 protein: CASSFGLIQETQYF; CDR3 DNA: TGTGCCAGCAGCTTTGGTTTAATCCAAGAGACCCAGTACTTC
V gene: TRBV11-2; J gene: TRBJ2-7; D gene: NA; clone size: few; CDR3 protein: CASSLVSRPAEQYF; CDR3 DNA: TGTGCCAGCAGCTTAGTGTCAAGACCGGCCGAGCAGTACTTC
V gene: TRBV18; J gene: TRBJ1-5; D gene: TRBD1; clone size: NA; CDR3 protein: CASSPGQGNQPQHF; CDR3 DNA: TGTGCCAGCTCACCCGGACAGGGGAATCAGCCCCAGCATTTT
V gene: TRBV5-6; J gene: TRBJ1-5; D gene: TRBD1; clone size: NA; CDR3 protein: CASSLGYGTAPNQPQHF; CDR3 DNA: TGTGCCAGCAGCCTAGGTTACGGGACAGCGCCAAATCAGCCCCAGCATTTT
V gene: TRBV2; J gene: TRBJ2-3; D gene: NA; clone size: NA; CDR3 protein: CASSLGLAEDTQYF; CDR3 DNA: TGTGCCAGCAGCCTGGGTCTAGCAGAGGATACGCAGTATTTT
V gene: TRBV30; J gene: TRBJ1-5; D gene: NA; clone size: medium-sized; CDR3 protein: CAWSSEGRQPQHF; CDR3 DNA: TGTGCCTGGAGCTCGGAGGGAAGGCAGCCCCAGCATTTT
V gene: TRBV6-6; J gene: TRBJ2-5; D gene: NA; clone size: NA; CDR3 protein: CASSSGVGGKTQYF; CDR3 DNA: TGTGCCAGCAGTTCCGGGGTGGGCGGAAAGACCCAGTACTTC
V gene: TRBV28; J gene: TRBJ2-2; D gene: TRBD2; clone size: NA; CDR3 protein: CASSSPNGGAIGELFF; CDR3 DNA: TGTGCCAGCAGTTCCCCTAACGGGGGGGCTATCGGGGAGCTGTTTTTT
V gene: TRBV5-1; J gene: TRBJ2-1; D gene: TRBD1; clone size: NA; CDR3 protein: CATDTGTGAFGEQFF; CDR3 DNA: TGCGCCACAGACACCGGGACAGGGGCCTTCGGGGAGCAGTTCTTC
V gene: TRBV11-2; J gene: TRBJ1-3; D gene: NA; clone size: NA; CDR3 protein: CASSLTTGNTIYF; CDR3 DNA: TGTGCCAGCAGCCTAACCACAGGAAACACCATATATTTT
V gene: TRBV4-1; J gene: TRBJ1-1; D gene: NA; clone size: NA; CDR3 protein: CASSQVGKQGREAFF; CDR3 DNA: TGCGCCAGCAGCCAAGTCGGGAAACAAGGACGGGAAGCTTTCTTT
V gene: TRBV5-6; J gene: TRBJ2-1; D gene: NA; clone size: NA; CDR3 protein: CASSLPQGEDEQFF; CDR3 DNA: TGTGCCAGCAGCTTGCCGCAAGGGGAGGATGAGCAGTTCTTC
V gene: TRBV28; J gene: TRBJ1-1; D gene: NA; clone size: NA; CDR3 protein: CASSYPPQGGTEAFF; CDR3 DNA: TGTGCCAGCAGTTACCCCCCCCAGGGAGGCACTGAAGCTTTCTTT
V gene: TRBV5-5; J gene: TRBJ1-1; D gene: NA; clone size: once; CDR3 protein: CASSPEGFSAFF; CDR3 DNA: TGTGCCAGCAGCCCGGAGGGGTTTTCGGCTTTCTTT
V gene: TRBV6-1; J gene: TRBJ1-2; D gene: TRBD1; clone size: NA; CDR3 protein: CASSEDRGLGYTF; CDR3 DNA: TGTGCCAGCAGTGAAGACAGGGGGCTTGGCTACACCTTC
V gene: TRBV6-6; J gene: TRBJ1-3; D gene: TRBD1; clone size: NA; CDR3 protein: CASSYFTGAGNTIYF; CDR3 DNA: TGTGCCAGCAGTTACTTTACAGGGGCTGGAAACACCATATATTTT
V gene: TRBV28; J gene: TRBJ1-4; D gene: TRBD1; clone size: NA; CDR3 protein: CASRPDRAISNEKLFF; CDR3 DNA: TGTGCCAGCAGACCGGACAGGGCCATCTCTAATGAAAAACTGTTTTTT
V gene: TRBV6-1; J gene: TRBJ2-3; D gene: TRBD1; clone size: NA; CDR3 protein: CAEGAGADTQYF; CDR3 DNA: TGTGCCGAGGGGGCCGGAGCAGATACGCAGTATTTT
V gene: TRBV28; J gene: TRBJ2-5; D gene: NA; clone size: once; CDR3 protein: CASSKRTQGYLVTQYF; CDR3 DNA: TGTGCCAGCAGCAAACGGACGCAGGGGTATTTGGTGACCCAGTACTTC
V gene: TRBV29-1; J gene: TRBJ1-1; D gene: NA; clone size: NA; CDR3 protein: CSVQGLTEAFF; CDR3 DNA: TGCAGCGTCCAGGGTCTAACTGAAGCTTTCTTT
V gene: TRBV2; J gene: TRBJ2-3; D gene: TRBD1; clone size: NA; CDR3 protein: CASSEALGQGTLGDTQYF; CDR3 DNA: TGTGCCAGCAGTGAAGCTCTTGGACAGGGGACATTGGGAGATACGCAGTATTTT
V gene: TRBV9; J gene: TRBJ1-1; D gene: TRBD1; clone size: NA; CDR3 protein: CASSVVDRRYKIADTEAFF; CDR3 DNA: TGTGCCAGCAGCGTAGTGGACAGGAGATACAAGATTGCGGACACTGAAGCTTTCTTT
V gene: TRBV29-1; J gene: TRBJ2-7; D gene: NA; clone size: NA; CDR3 protein: CSVGFGVDEQYF; CDR3 DNA: TGCAGCGTGGGGTTCGGGGTCGACGAGCAGTACTTC
V gene: TRBV28; J gene: TRBJ1-5; D gene: NA; clone size: NA; CDR3 protein: CASRYSYSNQPQHF; CDR3 DNA: TGTGCCAGCCGTTATTCTTATAGCAATCAGCCCCAGCATTTT
V gene: TRBV4-2; J gene: TRBJ1-1; D gene: NA; clone size: NA; CDR3 protein: CASTEGLERGEAFF; CDR3 DNA: TGTGCCAGCACCGAGGGGCTTGAGAGGGGTGAAGCTTTCTTT
V gene: TRBV25-1; J gene: TRBJ2-7; D gene: TRBD1; clone size: few; CDR3 protein: CASSDEDRGTYEQYF; CDR3 DNA: TGTGCCAGCAGTGATGAGGACAGGGGAACCTACGAGCAGTACTTC
V gene: TRBV7-8; J gene: TRBJ1-1; D gene: TRBD1; clone size: NA; CDR3 protein: CASSLRQGAMLTEAFF; CDR3 DNA: TGTGCCAGCAGCTTACGGCAGGGGGCAATGCTGACTGAAGCTTTCTTT
V gene: TRBV5-1; J gene: TRBJ2-1; D gene: NA; clone size: NA; CDR3 protein: CASSLQGPPGEQFF; CDR3 DNA: TGCGCCAGCAGCTTGCAGGGCCCTCCGGGGGAGCAGTTCTTC
V gene: TRBV18; J gene: TRBJ2-3; D gene: TRBD2; clone size: NA; CDR3 protein: CASSPPASGGAADTQYF; CDR3 DNA: TGTGCCAGCTCACCACCGGCTAGCGGGGGGGCTGCAGATACGCAGTATTTT
V gene: TRBV9; J gene: TRBJ1-4; D gene: NA; clone size: NA; CDR3 protein: CASSVAGNNEKLFF; CDR3 DNA: TGTGCCAGCAGCGTAGCGGGGAATAATGAAAAACTGTTTTTT
V gene: TRBV5-4; J gene: TRBJ2-1; D gene: TRBD2; clone size: NA; CDR3 protein: CASSPQTSGAYNEQFF; CDR3 DNA: TGTGCCAGCAGCCCTCAGACTAGCGGGGCTTACAATGAGCAGTTCTTC
V gene: TRBV28; J gene: TRBJ1-2; D gene: TRBD1; clone size: NA; CDR3 protein: CASSFPQGAWGYTF; CDR3 DNA: TGTGCCAGCAGTTTCCCACAGGGGGCCTGGGGCTACACCTTC
V gene: TRBV30; J gene: TRBJ2-1; D gene: NA; clone size: once; CDR3 protein: CASSSREQFF; CDR3 DNA: TGTGCCTCTTCGTCACGTGAGCAGTTCTTC
V gene: TRBV4-2; J gene: TRBJ1-1; D gene: NA; clone size: NA; CDR3 protein: CASSQVLVNTEAFF; CDR3 DNA: TGTGCCAGCAGCCAAGTACTCGTGAACACTGAAGCTTTCTTT
V gene: TRBV10-2; J gene: TRBJ2-5; D gene: TRBD2; clone size: NA; CDR3 protein: CASTLLAGGLETQYF; CDR3 DNA: TGCGCCAGCACCCTACTAGCGGGGGGGTTGGAGACCCAGTACTTC
V gene: TRBV7-9; J gene: TRBJ2-7; D gene: NA; clone size: few; CDR3 protein: CASRSTSSYEQYF; CDR3 DNA: TGTGCCAGCAGATCTACCAGCTCCTACGAGCAGTACTTC
V gene: TRBV18; J gene: TRBJ2-7; D gene: NA; clone size: NA; CDR3 protein: CASSPHPDGEQYF; CDR3 DNA: TGTGCCAGCTCACCCCACCCTGATGGGGAGCAGTACTTC
V gene: TRBV18; J gene: TRBJ1-1; D gene: NA; clone size: NA; CDR3 protein: CASSPPSLATEAFF; CDR3 DNA: TGTGCCAGCTCACCACCTAGTCTAGCTACTGAAGCTTTCTTT
V gene: TRBV19; J gene: TRBJ1-4; D gene: NA; clone size: NA; CDR3 protein: CASSTKPTGHNEKLFF; CDR3 DNA: TGTGCCAGTAGTACCAAACCGACAGGACATAATGAAAAACTGTTTTTT
V gene: TRBV5-1; J gene: TRBJ1-6; D gene: NA; clone size: few; CDR3 protein: CASRSARGNSPLHF; CDR3 DNA: TGCGCCAGCAGAAGTGCTAGGGGTAATTCACCCCTCCACTTT
V gene: TRBV28; J gene: TRBJ2-3; D gene: TRBD2; clone size: NA; CDR3 protein: CASSLYGTSSTDTQYF; CDR3 DNA: TGTGCCAGCAGCCTTTACGGGACTAGCAGCACAGATACGCAGTATTTT
V gene: TRBV25-1; J gene: TRBJ1-3; D gene: NA; clone size: NA; CDR3 protein: CASSLGGSGNTIYF; CDR3 DNA: TGTGCCAGCAGCCTGGGTGGCTCTGGAAACACCATATATTTT
V gene: TRBV7-2; J gene: TRBJ1-2; D gene: NA; clone size: NA; CDR3 protein: CASSLADAGARGYTF; CDR3 DNA: TGTGCCAGCAGCTTAGCGGATGCGGGAGCCCGAGGCTACACCTTC
V gene: TRBV6-5; J gene: TRBJ2-7; D gene: NA; clone size: NA; CDR3 protein: CASSPLGGREQYF; CDR3 DNA: TGTGCCAGCAGTCCTCTAGGGGGGCGTGAGCAGTACTTC
V gene: TRBV27; J gene: TRBJ1-4; D gene: TRBD1; clone size: NA; CDR3 protein: CASSKTGGGEKLFF; CDR3 DNA: TGTGCCAGCAGTAAGACAGGGGGCGGTGAAAAACTGTTTTTT
V gene: TRBV5-4; J gene: TRBJ2-3; D gene: TRBD2; clone size: NA; CDR3 protein: CASSLLSLAGALSTDTQYF; CDR3 DNA: TGTGCCAGCAGCTTGTTGTCGCTAGCGGGGGCACTAAGCACAGATACGCAGTATTTT
V gene: TRBV15; J gene: TRBJ1-5; D gene: NA; clone size: few; CDR3 protein: CATSRRGGENQPQHF; CDR3 DNA: TGTGCCACCAGCAGAAGAGGTGGGGAAAATCAGCCCCAGCATTTT
V gene: TRBV28; J gene: TRBJ2-7; D gene: TRBD1; clone size: NA; CDR3 protein: CASSSGQLSYEQYF; CDR3 DNA: TGTGCCAGCAGTTCGGGACAGCTCTCCTACGAGCAGTACTTC
V gene: TRBV7-2; J gene: TRBJ2-1; D gene: NA; clone size: NA; CDR3 protein: CASSETRAGVYEQFF; CDR3 DNA: TGTGCCAGCAGCGAGACTAGAGCCGGGGTCTATGAGCAGTTCTTC
V gene: TRBV15; J gene: TRBJ2-5; D gene: NA; clone size: NA; CDR3 protein: CATSRDLPFQETQYF; CDR3 DNA: TGTGCCACCAGCAGAGATCTACCGTTCCAAGAGACCCAGTACTTC
V gene: TRBV7-9; J gene: TRBJ2-3; D gene: NA; clone size: NA; CDR3 protein: CASSRDVPSTDTQYF; CDR3 DNA: TGTGCCAGCAGCCGGGACGTACCAAGCACAGATACGCAGTATTTT
V gene: TRBV4-1; J gene: TRBJ1-1; D gene: NA; clone size: NA; CDR3 protein: CASSQDSNRDAFF; CDR3 DNA: TGCGCCAGCAGCCAAGATTCAAACAGGGATGCTTTCTTT